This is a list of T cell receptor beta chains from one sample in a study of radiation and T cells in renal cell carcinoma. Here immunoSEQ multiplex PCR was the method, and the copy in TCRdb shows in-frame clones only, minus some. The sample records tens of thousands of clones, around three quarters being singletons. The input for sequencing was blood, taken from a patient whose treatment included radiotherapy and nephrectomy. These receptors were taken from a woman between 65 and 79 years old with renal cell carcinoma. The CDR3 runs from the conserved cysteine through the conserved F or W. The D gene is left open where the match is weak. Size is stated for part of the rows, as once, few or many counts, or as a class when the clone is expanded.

TGTGCCATCAGTTTGACAGGGGGCGAAGGCTACACCTTC	CAISLTGGEGYTF	TRBV10-3	TRBJ1-2	once	TRBD1
TGCGCCAGCAGCTTGGCCGCAGGGGGCGCAAATGGCTACACCTTC	CASSLAAGGANGYTF	TRBV5-1	TRBJ1-2	.	TRBD1
TGTGCCAGCAGTTTATCGGGACAGGGGGTGATTCAGCCCCAGCATTTT	CASSLSGQGVIQPQHF	TRBV27	TRBJ1-5	.	TRBD1
TGTGCCAGCGGGGGGGCCGCGGACACTGAAGCTTTCTTT	CASGGAADTEAFF	TRBV2	TRBJ1-1	few	.
TGTGCCAGCAGCAAAGCTGTGGGACTAGCGGGGGGGCTGGGAGATACGCAGTATTTT	CASSKAVGLAGGLGDTQYF	TRBV21-1	TRBJ2-3	.	.
TGTGCCAGCAGCTCTACGGGGAATCACTATGGCTACACCTTC	CASSSTGNHYGYTF	TRBV7-8	TRBJ1-2	.	.
TGTGCTAGCGGGATTTCCTACGAGCAGTACTTC	CASGISYEQYF	TRBV28	TRBJ2-7	.	TRBD2
TGTGCCAGCAGTTTTGTTGGCCTTAACTATGGCTACACCTTC	CASSFVGLNYGYTF	TRBV28	TRBJ1-2	.	.
TGTGCCAGCAGCTTAGATTTCGGGCCCTACGAGCAGTACTTC	CASSLDFGPYEQYF	TRBV11-2	TRBJ2-7	.	.
TGTGCCAGTAGTACCCTAGGCCGATACTATGGCTACACCTTC	CASSTLGRYYGYTF	TRBV19	TRBJ1-2	.	.
TGTGCCAGCATCAAAGGCGGCGGGACTAGCGGGGTCACAGATACGCAGTATTTT	CASIKGGGTSGVTDTQYF	TRBV2	TRBJ2-3	.	TRBD2
TGTGCCAGCAGTAGTCAAGAGACCCAGTACTTC	CASSSQETQYF	TRBV6-6	TRBJ2-5	.	.
TGTGCCATCAGTGAGACTAGCGGGGTAGGTGATACGCAGTATTTT	CAISETSGVGDTQYF	TRBV10-3	TRBJ2-3	.	TRBD2
TGTGCCAGCAGCTTAAGACAGGGAAGCACAGATACGCAGTATTTT	CASSLRQGSTDTQYF	TRBV7-9	TRBJ2-3	.	TRBD1
TGTGCCAGCCGTGATTTTAGCACTGAAGCTTTCTTT	CASRDFSTEAFF	TRBV6-6	TRBJ1-1	.	.
TGTGCCAGCAGCTTGACACTCAGGGGGAGGACTGAAGCTTTCTTT	CASSLTLRGRTEAFF	TRBV5-5	TRBJ1-1	.	TRBD1
TGTGCCAGCAGTTACCAGGGACAGGGCGGCAATGAGCAGTTCTTC	CASSYQGQGGNEQFF	TRBV6-6	TRBJ2-1	.	TRBD1
TGCGCCAGCAGCCTTGCCGTTGAACCCACAGATACGCAGTATTTT	CASSLAVEPTDTQYF	TRBV5-1	TRBJ2-3	once	.
TGTGCCAGCAGCCAAGATGGGATAAATGAGCAGTTCTTC	CASSQDGINEQFF	TRBV4-2	TRBJ2-1	.	.
TGTGCCAGCAGTTTCCACCAACCGGGACTCGGAGAGACCCAGTACTTC	CASSFHQPGLGETQYF	TRBV6-5	TRBJ2-5	.	.
TGTGCCAGCAGTGAAGTCGTAGGGACAGGGATCAACGAGCAGTACTTC	CASSEVVGTGINEQYF	TRBV6-1	TRBJ2-7	.	TRBD1
TGTGCCAGCAGCTTGCGGGGGGCGGACACTGAAGCTTTCTTT	CASSLRGADTEAFF	TRBV5-5	TRBJ1-1	.	.
TGCGCCAGCAGCCAAGGTAACTGGGCCAGGGACACTGAAGCTTTCTTT	CASSQGNWARDTEAFF	TRBV4-1	TRBJ1-1	few	.
TGCGCCAGCAGCGACACCGGAAACACCATATATTTT	CASSDTGNTIYF	TRBV5-1	TRBJ1-3	.	.
TGTGCCAGTAGTATCATGGGGCTGAATACTGAAGCTTTCTTT	CASSIMGLNTEAFF	TRBV19	TRBJ1-1	few	.
TGTGCCAGCAGCTTAGGGTCAAGGGAGCTGTTTTTT	CASSLGSRELFF	TRBV7-2	TRBJ2-2	once	.
TGTGCCAGCAGTTACTCTGGACGGACAAAAGCTTTCTTT	CASSYSGRTKAFF	TRBV6-5	TRBJ1-1	few	.
TGCGCCAGCAGCTTGGGAGAATTACCGGGACACAGCACAGATACGCAGTATTTT	CASSLGELPGHSTDTQYF	TRBV5-1	TRBJ2-3	.	.
TGTGCCAGCAGCTTACTAGCGGGAGGTTCCGAGCAGTACTTC	CASSLLAGGSEQYF	TRBV11-2	TRBJ2-7	.	TRBD2
TGTGCCAGCAACCGAGGGGAAGGCTCCTACAATGAGCAGTTCTTC	CASNRGEGSYNEQFF	TRBV7-8	TRBJ2-1	.	.
TGTGCCAGCCTGGGACTAGCGGGACTTTTCTACGAGCAGTACTTC	CASLGLAGLFYEQYF	TRBV2	TRBJ2-7	.	TRBD2
TGTGCCAGCAGCCTAGGGTTCACGGGACTAAACACCGGGGAGCTGTTTTTT	CASSLGFTGLNTGELFF	TRBV11-2	TRBJ2-2	.	TRBD2
TGTGCCAGCAGTTGGACTTCTCTCTCTAGCACAGATACGCAGTATTTT	CASSWTSLSSTDTQYF	TRBV6-6	TRBJ2-3	many	.
TGTGCCACCAGCGCTACAGGTTCTGCAGATACGCAGTATTTT	CATSATGSADTQYF	TRBV15	TRBJ2-3	.	.
TGTGCCATCAGTGAGTCGCCAGGGCCGGGGTCTGGGGCCAACGTCCTGACTTTC	CAISESPGPGSGANVLTF	TRBV10-3	TRBJ2-6	.	.
TGTGCCAGTACCCCGACAGGGGAAGAGACCCAGTACTTC	CASTPTGEETQYF	TRBV19	TRBJ2-5	.	TRBD1
TGTGCCAGCAGCGACAGCCTTTTGAACACTGAAGCTTTCTTT	CASSDSLLNTEAFF	TRBV6-6	TRBJ1-1	.	.
TGTGCCACCAGCACCGCTCTGGGCACTGAAGCTTTCTTT	CATSTALGTEAFF	TRBV15	TRBJ1-1	few	.
TGTGCCAGCAGTGAGGGACAGGGGAGAATCTCTGGAAACACCATATATTTT	CASSEGQGRISGNTIYF	TRBV6-1	TRBJ1-3	few	TRBD1
TGCGCCAGCAGTGACGTTGGAACAGGGGGGGCCGGGGAGCTGTTTTTT	CASSDVGTGGAGELFF	TRBV10-2	TRBJ2-2	.	.
TGTGCCAGCAGCGCACTCCCGGGACAGGGGATCGGCGAGCAGTACTTC	CASSALPGQGIGEQYF	TRBV9	TRBJ2-7	few	TRBD1